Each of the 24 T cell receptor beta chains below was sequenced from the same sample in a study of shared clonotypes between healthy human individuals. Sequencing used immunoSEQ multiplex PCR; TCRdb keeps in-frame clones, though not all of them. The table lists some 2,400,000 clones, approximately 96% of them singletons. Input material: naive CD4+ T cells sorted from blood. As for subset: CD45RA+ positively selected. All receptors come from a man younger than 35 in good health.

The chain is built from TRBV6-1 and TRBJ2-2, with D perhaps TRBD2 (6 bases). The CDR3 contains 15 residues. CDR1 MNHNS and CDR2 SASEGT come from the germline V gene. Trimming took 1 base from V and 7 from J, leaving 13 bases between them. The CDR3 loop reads CASSEEERVGGELFF. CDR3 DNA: TGTGCCAGCAGTGAAGAAGAGCGGGTTGGCGGGGAGCTGTTTTTT.

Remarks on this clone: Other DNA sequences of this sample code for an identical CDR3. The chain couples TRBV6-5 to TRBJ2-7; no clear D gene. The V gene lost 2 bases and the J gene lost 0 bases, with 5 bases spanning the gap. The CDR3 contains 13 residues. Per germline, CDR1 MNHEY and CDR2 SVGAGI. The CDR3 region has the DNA TGTGCCAGCAGTTACGGTTTCTCCTACGAGCAGTACTTC. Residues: CASSYGFSYEQYF.

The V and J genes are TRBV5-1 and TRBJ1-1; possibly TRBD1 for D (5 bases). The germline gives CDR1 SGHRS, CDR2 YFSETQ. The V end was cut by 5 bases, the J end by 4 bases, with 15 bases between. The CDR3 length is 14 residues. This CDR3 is CASSQARASTEAFF. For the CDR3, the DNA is TGCGCCAGCAGTCAGGCCAGGGCGAGCACTGAAGCTTTCTTT. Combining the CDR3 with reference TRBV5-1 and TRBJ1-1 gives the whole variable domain KAGVTQTPRYLIKTRGQQVTLSCSPISGHRSVSWYQQTPGQGLQFLFEYFSETQRNKGNFPGRFSGRQFSNSRSEMNVSTLELGDSALYLCASSQARASTEAFFGQGTRLTVV.

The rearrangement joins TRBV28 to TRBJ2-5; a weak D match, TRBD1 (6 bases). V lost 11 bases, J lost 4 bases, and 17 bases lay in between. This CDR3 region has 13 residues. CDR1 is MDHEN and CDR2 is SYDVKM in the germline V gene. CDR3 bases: TGTGCCGCTCATTCGGGACATAGAGAGACCCAGTACTTC. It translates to CAAHSGHRETQYF.

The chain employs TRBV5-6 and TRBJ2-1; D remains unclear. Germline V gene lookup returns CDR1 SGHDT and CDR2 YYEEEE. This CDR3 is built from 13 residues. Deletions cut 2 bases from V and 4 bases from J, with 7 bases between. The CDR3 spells CASSLDIYNEQFF. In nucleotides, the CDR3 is TGTGCCAGCAGCTTAGACATTTACAATGAGCAGTTCTTC.

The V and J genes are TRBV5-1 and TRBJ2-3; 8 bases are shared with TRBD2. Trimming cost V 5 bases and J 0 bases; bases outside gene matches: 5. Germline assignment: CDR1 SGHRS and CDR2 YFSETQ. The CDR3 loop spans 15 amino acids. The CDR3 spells CASRREALSTDTQYF. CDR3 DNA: TGCGCCAGCAGGCGGGAGGCCCTTAGCACAGATACGCAGTATTTT.

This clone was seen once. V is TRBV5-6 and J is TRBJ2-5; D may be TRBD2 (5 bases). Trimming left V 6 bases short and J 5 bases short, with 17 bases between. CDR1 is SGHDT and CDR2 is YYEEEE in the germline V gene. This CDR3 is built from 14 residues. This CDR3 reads CASTKRGLRETQYF. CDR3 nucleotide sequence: TGTGCCAGCACTAAACGCGGGCTTCGGGAGACCCAGTACTTC.

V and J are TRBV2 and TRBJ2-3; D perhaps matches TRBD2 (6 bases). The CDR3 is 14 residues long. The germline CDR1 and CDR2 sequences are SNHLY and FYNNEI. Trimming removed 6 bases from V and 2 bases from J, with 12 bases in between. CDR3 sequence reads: CASRYSGSTDTQYF. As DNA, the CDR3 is TGTGCCAGCAGGTATAGCGGCTCCACAGATACGCAGTATTTT. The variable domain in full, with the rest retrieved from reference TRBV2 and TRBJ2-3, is EPEVTQTPSHQVTQMGQEVILRCVPISNHLYFYWYRQILGQKVEFLVSFYNNEISEKSEIFDDQFSVERPDGSNFTLKIRSTKLEDSAMYFCASRYSGSTDTQYFGPGTRLTVL.

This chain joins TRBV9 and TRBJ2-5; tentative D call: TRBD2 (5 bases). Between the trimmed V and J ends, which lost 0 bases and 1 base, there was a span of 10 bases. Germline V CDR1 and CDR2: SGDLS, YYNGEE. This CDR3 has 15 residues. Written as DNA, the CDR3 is TGTGCCAGCAGCGTAGGAGGGAACAGCCAAGAGACCCAGTACTTC. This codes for CASSVGGNSQETQYF.

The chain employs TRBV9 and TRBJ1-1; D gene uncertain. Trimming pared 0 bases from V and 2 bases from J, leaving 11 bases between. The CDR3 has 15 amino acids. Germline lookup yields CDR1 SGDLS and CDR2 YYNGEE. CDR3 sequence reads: CASSVDWAGNTEAFF. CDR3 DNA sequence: TGTGCCAGCAGCGTAGATTGGGCCGGCAACACTGAAGCTTTCTTT.

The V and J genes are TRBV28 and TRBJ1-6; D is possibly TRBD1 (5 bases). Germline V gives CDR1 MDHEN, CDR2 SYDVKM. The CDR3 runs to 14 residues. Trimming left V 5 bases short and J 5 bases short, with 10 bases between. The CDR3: CASSEGMNNSPLHF. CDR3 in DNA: TGTGCCAGCAGTGAGGGGATGAATAATTCACCCCTCCACTTT.

The CDR3 sequence: CASSRGGSTEAFF. The CDR3, as DNA: TGTGCCAGCAGTAGGGGGGGGAGCACTGAAGCTTTCTTT. This chain connects TRBV6-5 to TRBJ1-1, with D possibly being TRBD1 (6 bases). Between the trimmed V and J ends, which lost 5 bases and 4 bases, there was a span of 11 bases. Germline CDR1 is MNHEY and CDR2 is SVGAGI. This CDR3 contains 13 residues.

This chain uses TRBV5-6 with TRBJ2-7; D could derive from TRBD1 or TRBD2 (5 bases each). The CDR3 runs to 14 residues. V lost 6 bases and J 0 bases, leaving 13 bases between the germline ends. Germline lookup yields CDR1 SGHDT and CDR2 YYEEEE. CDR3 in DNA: TGTGCCAGCACCGTGGGACGAAACTCCTACGAGCAGTACTTC. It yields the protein CASTVGRNSYEQYF.

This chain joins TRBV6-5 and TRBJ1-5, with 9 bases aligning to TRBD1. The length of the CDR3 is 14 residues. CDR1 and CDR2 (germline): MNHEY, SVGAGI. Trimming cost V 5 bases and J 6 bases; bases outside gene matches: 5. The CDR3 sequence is CASSAGTGFQPQHF. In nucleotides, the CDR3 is TGTGCCAGCAGTGCCGGGACAGGGTTTCAGCCCCAGCATTTT.

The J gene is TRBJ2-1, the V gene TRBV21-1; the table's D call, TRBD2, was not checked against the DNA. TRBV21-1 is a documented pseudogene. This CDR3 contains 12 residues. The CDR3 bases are TGTGCCAGCAGCAAAAGCGGGACTAGCGCGTTCTTC. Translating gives CASSKSGTSAFF.

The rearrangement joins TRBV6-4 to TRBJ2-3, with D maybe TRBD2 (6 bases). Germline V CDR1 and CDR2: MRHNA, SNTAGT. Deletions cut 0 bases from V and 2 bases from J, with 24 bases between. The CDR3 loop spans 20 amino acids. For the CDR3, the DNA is TGTGCCAGCAGTGACTCTCATTCCGACCCCCCCCCGGGGGACACAGATACGCAGTATTTT. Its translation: CASSDSHSDPPPGDTDTQYF.

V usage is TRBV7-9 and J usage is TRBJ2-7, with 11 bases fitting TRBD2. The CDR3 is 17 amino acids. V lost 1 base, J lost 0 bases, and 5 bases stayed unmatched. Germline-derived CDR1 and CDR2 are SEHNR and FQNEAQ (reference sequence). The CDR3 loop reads CASSLEGGLADSYEQYF. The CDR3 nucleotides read TGTGCCAGCAGCTTAGAGGGGGGACTAGCGGACTCCTACGAGCAGTACTTC.

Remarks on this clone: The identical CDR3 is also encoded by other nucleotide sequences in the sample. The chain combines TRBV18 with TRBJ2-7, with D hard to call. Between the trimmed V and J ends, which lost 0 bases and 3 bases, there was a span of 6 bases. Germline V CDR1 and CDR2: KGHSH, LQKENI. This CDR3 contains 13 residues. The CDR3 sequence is CASSPPSSYEQYF. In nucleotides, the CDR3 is TGTGCCAGCTCACCACCGAGTAGCTACGAGCAGTACTTC.

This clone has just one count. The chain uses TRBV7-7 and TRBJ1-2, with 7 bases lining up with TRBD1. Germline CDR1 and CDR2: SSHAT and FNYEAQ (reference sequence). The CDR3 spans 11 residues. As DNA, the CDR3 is TGTGCTAACTCAAGAGGGGGCGGCTACACCTTC. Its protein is CANSRGGGYTF. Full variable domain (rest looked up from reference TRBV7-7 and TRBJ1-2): GAGVSQSPRYKVTKRGQDVTLRCDPISSHATLYWYQQALGQGPEFLTYFNYEAQPDKSGLPSDRFSAERPEGSISTLTIQRTEQRDSAMYRCANSRGGGYTFGSGTRLTVV.

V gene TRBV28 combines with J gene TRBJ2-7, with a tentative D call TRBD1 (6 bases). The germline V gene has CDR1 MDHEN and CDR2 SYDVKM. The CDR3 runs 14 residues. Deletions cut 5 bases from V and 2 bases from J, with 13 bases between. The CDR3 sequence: CASSKGQPPYEQYF. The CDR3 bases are TGTGCCAGCAGTAAAGGACAGCCCCCCTACGAGCAGTACTTC. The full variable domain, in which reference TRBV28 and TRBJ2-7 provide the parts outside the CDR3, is DVKVTQSSRYLVKRTGEKVFLECVQDMDHENMFWYRQDPGLGLRLIYFSYDVKMKEKGDIPEGYSVSREKKERFSLILESASTNQTSMYLCASSKGQPPYEQYFGPGTRLTVT.

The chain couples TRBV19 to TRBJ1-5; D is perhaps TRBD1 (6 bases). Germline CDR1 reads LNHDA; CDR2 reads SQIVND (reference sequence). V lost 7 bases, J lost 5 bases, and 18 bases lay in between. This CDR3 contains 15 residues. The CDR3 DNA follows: TGTGCCAGTACCCTGGGGGGGACACCCGATCAGCCCCAGCATTTT. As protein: CASTLGGTPDQPQHF.

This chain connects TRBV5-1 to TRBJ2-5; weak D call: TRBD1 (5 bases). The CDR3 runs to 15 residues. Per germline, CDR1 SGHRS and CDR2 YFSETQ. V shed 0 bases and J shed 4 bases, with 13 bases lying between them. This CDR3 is CASSLGQGVRETQYF. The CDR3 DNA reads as TGCGCCAGCAGCTTGGGCCAGGGTGTCCGAGAGACCCAGTACTTC.

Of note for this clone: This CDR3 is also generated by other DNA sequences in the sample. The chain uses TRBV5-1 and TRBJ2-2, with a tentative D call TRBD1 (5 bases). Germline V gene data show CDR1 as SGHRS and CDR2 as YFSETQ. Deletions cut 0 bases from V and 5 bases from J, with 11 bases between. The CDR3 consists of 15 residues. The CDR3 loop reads CASSLEGEGTGELFF. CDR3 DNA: TGCGCCAGCAGCTTGGAAGGGGAAGGGACCGGGGAGCTGTTTTTT.

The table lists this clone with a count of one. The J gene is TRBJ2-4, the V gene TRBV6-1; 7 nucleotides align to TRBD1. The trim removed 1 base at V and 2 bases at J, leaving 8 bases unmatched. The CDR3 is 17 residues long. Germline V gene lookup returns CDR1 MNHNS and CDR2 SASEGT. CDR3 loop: CASSEVQGFLSKNIQYF. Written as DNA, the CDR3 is TGTGCCAGCAGTGAAGTACAGGGGTTTTTATCCAAAAACATTCAGTACTTC.